A selection of T cell receptor beta chains follows, all from one sample in a study of T cell changes during pregnancy in multiple sclerosis. Here immunoSEQ multiplex PCR was the method, and the copy in TCRdb shows in-frame clones only, minus some. The sample lists tens of thousands of clones, approximately 91% occurring once. Sequencing was performed on peripheral blood, taken in the third trimester of pregnancy. The receptors were gathered from a female donor with multiple sclerosis, enrolled in a pregnancy study. The conserved cysteine and the conserved F or W are not part of the CDR3 here. Each record gives: V gene, J gene, CDR3 protein.

TRBV11-1	TRBJ2-5	ASSLVGQGVPQETQY
TRBV7-9	TRBJ2-3	ASSSAVRGQGATTQY
TRBV11-3	TRBJ1-2	ASSSHRVWGGYT
TRBV27	TRBJ2-2	ASSSPPGANTGELF
TRBV11-3	TRBJ2-7	ASSSRGNEQY
TRBV5-1	TRBJ2-5	ASSPWTGSETQY
TRBV10-3	TRBJ2-7	AISESGGSYEQY
TRBV29-1	TRBJ1-3	SAGEGPPSGNTIY
TRBV6-1	TRBJ2-7	ASSELSTAEQY
TRBV5-1	TRBJ2-2	ASSLQGASTGELF
TRBV4-3	TRBJ2-5	ASSQETRGWTQY
TRBV5-1	TRBJ2-1	ASSLREASGYNEQF
TRBV30	TRBJ2-3	AWSFSSADTQY
TRBV12-5	TRBJ2-3	ASGLVPDGQGAADTQY
TRBV9	TRBJ1-4	ASSVDRGVNEKLF
TRBV5-5	TRBJ1-2	ASSLDGEGLGYT
TRBV5-1	TRBJ2-1	ASSPAQNAQINEQF
TRBV4-3	TRBJ1-4	ASSQDPRAATNEKLF
TRBV7-3	TRBJ2-1	ASSAPGGEQF
TRBV11-2	TRBJ2-2	ASRIQGAGGELF
TRBV19	TRBJ2-3	ASSARPLVWAQQDTQY
TRBV19	TRBJ1-1	ASTPSNGRGTEAF
TRBV19	TRBJ2-5	ASSLAGANQETQY
TRBV5-4	TRBJ2-1	ASSFGGANEQF
TRBV4-3	TRBJ1-5	ASSQDWGAETQH
TRBV6-5	TRBJ2-1	ATRRGHEQF
TRBV19	TRBJ2-1	ASSIGRTVNNEQF
TRBV6-5	TRBJ2-5	ASSRPGLQQETQY
TRBV27	TRBJ2-7	ASSSRTGFYEQY
TRBV5-8	TRBJ2-3	ASSLGLTDTQY
TRBV30	TRBJ1-1	AWSVASEAF
TRBV6-6	TRBJ2-2	ASSYFSTGELF
TRBV6-1	TRBJ2-3	ASKRVLRDTQY
TRBV5-5	TRBJ2-5	ASSPGQGGLAGKETQY
TRBV18	TRBJ1-5	ASSPDRIDQPQH
TRBV4-1	TRBJ1-4	ASSPRDSGEKLF
TRBV6-1	TRBJ2-2	ASSPQVDTGELF
TRBV2	TRBJ2-5	ASRNQGLAGGETQY
TRBV5-1	TRBJ2-1	ASSFGPRDSYYNEQF
TRBV19	TRBJ2-5	ASSIGHSPVETQY